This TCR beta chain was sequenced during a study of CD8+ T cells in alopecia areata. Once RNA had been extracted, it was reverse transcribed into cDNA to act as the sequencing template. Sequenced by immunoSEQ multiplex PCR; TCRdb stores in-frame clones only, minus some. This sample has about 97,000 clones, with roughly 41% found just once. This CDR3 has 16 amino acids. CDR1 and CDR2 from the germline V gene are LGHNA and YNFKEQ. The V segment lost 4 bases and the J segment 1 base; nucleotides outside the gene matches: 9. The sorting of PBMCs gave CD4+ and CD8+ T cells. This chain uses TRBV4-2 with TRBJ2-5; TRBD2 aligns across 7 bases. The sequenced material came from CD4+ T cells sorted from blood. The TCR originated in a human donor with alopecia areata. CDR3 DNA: TGTGCCAGCAGCCTTTCTCTCGGGACTACCCAAGAGACCCAGTACTTC. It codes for CASSLSLGTTQETQYF.